The present TCR beta chain was sequenced within a study of T-cell memory formation after mild COVID-19. Study at large: There were largely donor-specific TCR clusters. Study-level findings and limits: A second wave of clones peaked on day 37, and their SARS-CoV-2 specificity went unconfirmed. While clones contracting from day 15 to 85 were balanced between CD4 and CD8, later expanders leaned CD4+.

This CDR3 contains 13 residues. Trimming shortened V by 3 bases and J by 5 bases, and 10 bases separated the two germline ends. In germline, CDR1 is MNHEY, CDR2 SMNVEV (reference sequence). This clonotype was seen ten or more times. The antigen remains unidentified. UMIs and sample barcodes were carried by the TCR alpha and TCR beta cDNA libraries that 5'RACE produced using constant-segment primers. TCRdb redid the calling of the 5' RACE reads with MiXCR, one entry per CDR3 protein. The sample contains roughly 99,000 distinct CDR3 sequences, roughly an eighth of which appear only once. This chain connects TRBV27 to TRBJ1-1; the D is unclear. The source material was PBMCs or a T cell subset sorted from them (not recorded which). This clonotype was sampled from a young man who had mild COVID-19 (a few samples of this study predate the infection). Cell type and time point are not known. The CDR3 protein is CASSFVGGTEAFF. The CDR3 nucleotides read TGTGCCAGCAGTTTTGTAGGAGGGACTGAAGCTTTCTTT.